This T cell receptor beta chain emerged from a study of molecular identifiers for immune sequencing clone quantification. Study outcomes and limitations: Jurkat TCR RNA spiked in from one cell (amid one million naive cells) was reportedly detectable.

CD8+CD4-CCR7+CD45RA+ sorting gave the naive CD8 T cells. TCRdb re-derived calls from the PCR reads in MiXCR, one entry per CDR3 protein. This table has under 650,000 distinct CDR3 sequences, 15% to 20% appearing once. This clonotype was seen at least ten times. Its target is unknown. The clonotype was recovered from a human donor in good health. Some libraries in this study had Jurkat cell RNA spiked in. The sequencing input was naive CD8+ T cells from blood, with Jurkat cell RNA spiked in. Subset denoted: FACS-sorted CD8+CD4-CCR7+CD45RA+ naive T cells.

DNA of the CDR3: TGTGCCACCGCGACAGGGCGGCAAGAGACCCAGTACTTC. Protein: CATATGRQETQYF. The genes are TRBV27 and TRBJ2-5; 7 positions agree with TRBD1. V lost 10 bases and J lost 2; bases outside the gene matches: 7. CDR3 size: 13 residues. Looked up from germline, CDR1 is MNHEY and CDR2 is SMNVEV (reference sequence).